This TCR beta chain was profiled in a study of long-term antiretroviral therapy in people with HIV. Findings and caveats of the study: Relative to transplant donor controls, diversity remained lower despite increasing after ART. Regardless of time point, clones expanded before ART dominated the repertoire. Against controls, HIV repertoires showed narrower ranges of CDR3 length.

As concerns this clone: Its matching antigen is unknown.

Sequencing relied on immunoSEQ assay v3.0, run at survey level. Generated by immunoSEQ multiplex PCR, the TCRdb table keeps only in-frame clones and is missing some. This table holds 45,000 or so clones, nearly 95% found once. Germline V gene sequence: CDR1 MRHNA, CDR2 SNTAGT. V was pared by 3 bases and J by 11 bases, with 14 bases between. CDR3 size: 13 residues. Researchers secured at least one pre-ART and at least two post-ART PBMC samples from each donor. The V gene is TRBV6-4, the J gene TRBJ1-5; unclear D gene. This specimen consisted of unsorted PBMCs, obtained 3.7 years after starting antiretroviral therapy. The TCR was taken from a woman in her fifties or sixties with HIV. This CDR3 is CASSDEPGSAQHF. The CDR3 nucleotides are TGTGCCAGCAGTGATGAACCGGGATCAGCCCAGCATTTT.